The clone carrying this T cell receptor (beta chain) was counted between two and nine times. The data originate from a study of early T cells in non-severe SARS-CoV-2 infection. The CDR3 runs to 13 residues. Between the trimmed V and J ends, which lost 0 bases and 4 bases, there was a span of 6 bases. Germline loops: CDR1 DFQATT, CDR2 SNEGSKA (reference sequence). TCRdb recomputed calls from the 5' RACE reads with MiXCR, one row per CDR3 protein. The table includes about 64,000 distinct CDR3 sequences, roughly 13% detected once. This sequence joins TRBV20-1 and TRBJ2-2; D might be TRBD2 (5 bases). This sample comprised whole blood, obtained at baseline. The sequence was collected from an adult who was a healthcare worker with PCR-confirmed SARS-CoV-2 infection or an uninfected control (not recorded which). The CDR3 loop is CSARDRGTGELFF. The CDR3 nucleotides are TGCAGTGCTAGAGATCGGGGCACCGGGGAGCTGTTTTTT.